This entry features one T cell receptor beta chain sequence. The sample is drawn from a study of T cell responses to AZD1222 COVID-19 vaccine. Libraries were prepared by immunoSEQ multiplex PCR; TCRdb keeps only in-frame clonotypes and omits some of them. The sample holds 90,000 to 150,000 clones; approximately 88% are singletons and the top ten take under 4.5%. CDR1 LGHNA and CDR2 YNFKEQ come from the germline V gene. The CDR3 runs to 16 residues. Trimming removed 0 bases at V and 0 bases at J, with 9 bases between. The material sequenced was peripheral blood, taken on day 0 of AZD1222 vaccination. This chain uses TRBV4-2 with TRBJ1-5; perhaps TRBD1 as D (5 bases). This clonotype originated in an adult in good health. The CDR3 DNA reads as TGTGCCAGCAGCCAAGACAGGGCTGCTAGCAATCAGCCCCAGCATTTT. Residues: CASSQDRAASNQPQHF.